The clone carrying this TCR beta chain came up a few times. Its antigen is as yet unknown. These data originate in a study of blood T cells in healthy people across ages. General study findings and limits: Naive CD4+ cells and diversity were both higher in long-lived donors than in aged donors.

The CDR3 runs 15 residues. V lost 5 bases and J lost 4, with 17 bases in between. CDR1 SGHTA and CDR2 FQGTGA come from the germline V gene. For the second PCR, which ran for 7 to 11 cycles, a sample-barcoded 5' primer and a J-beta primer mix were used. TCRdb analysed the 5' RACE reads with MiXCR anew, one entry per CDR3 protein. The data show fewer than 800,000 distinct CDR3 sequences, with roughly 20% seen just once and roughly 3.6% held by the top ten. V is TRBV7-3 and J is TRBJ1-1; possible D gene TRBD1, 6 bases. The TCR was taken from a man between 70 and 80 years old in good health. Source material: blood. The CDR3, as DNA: TGTGCCAGCAGCCCCAAAGGGGGAGTGATCACTGAAGCTTTCTTT. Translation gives CASSPKGGVITEAFF.